These T cell receptor beta chains were read from a single sample in a study of PD-L1 blockade in urothelial cancer. Sequencing was performed with immunoSEQ multiplex PCR; in TCRdb, only in-frame clones are kept and a portion is missing. The data contain about 100,000 clones, roughly nine tenths of them seen just once; the ten biggest clones take up 0.7% to 0.95%. Here the sequenced sample was PBMCs, taken around atezolizumab (anti-PD-L1) treatment. Receptors were obtained from a woman at least 80 years old with urothelial cancer. CDR3s include the opening cysteine and the closing phenylalanine or tryptophan. Fields, in order: D gene, J gene, V gene, CDR3 DNA, CDR3 protein. D genes are given only for firm matches.

>.|TRBJ2-1|TRBV2
TGTGCCAGCAGCGAACAGTTAAGTGAGCAGTTCTTC
CASSEQLSEQFF
>TRBD1|TRBJ1-4|TRBV5-1
TGCGCCAGCAGCTACGGGACAGGGACTAATGAAAAACTGTTTTTT
CASSYGTGTNEKLFF
>TRBD1|TRBJ2-7|TRBV20-1
TGCAGTGCTACTACAGGGGTAGAGCAGTACTTC
CSATTGVEQYF
>TRBD1|TRBJ1-1|TRBV19
TGTGCCAGTAGTATTTCGGGACAGGGGAACACTGAAGCTTTCTTT
CASSISGQGNTEAFF
>TRBD1|TRBJ1-5|TRBV6-5
TGTGCCAGCAGTTCACGGACAGGGCGGCTGGATCAGCCCCAGCATTTT
CASSSRTGRLDQPQHF
>.|TRBJ2-2|TRBV19
TGTGCCAGCAGACCTACAGGGAACACCGGGGAGCTGTTTTTT
CASRPTGNTGELFF
>.|TRBJ1-1|TRBV28
TGTGCCAGCAGTCTAGTGGACACTGAAGCTTTCTTT
CASSLVDTEAFF
>.|TRBJ1-3|TRBV28
TGTGCCAGCAGTATCTCGGGGATTGGAAACACCATATATTTT
CASSISGIGNTIYF
>TRBD1|TRBJ2-1|TRBV6-1
TGTGCCAGCAGTGTCCGAGGGGGCGCAGGTAATGAGCAGTTCTTC
CASSVRGGAGNEQFF
>TRBD2|TRBJ2-3|TRBV9
TGTGCCAGCAGCGTGGGGTTAGCGGGAGGGATCACAGATACGCAGTATTTT
CASSVGLAGGITDTQYF
>TRBD1|TRBJ2-7|TRBV5-1
TGCGCCAGCAGCTTACAGGGGGCTTCTGACGAGCAGTACTTC
CASSLQGASDEQYF
>.|TRBJ1-3|TRBV28
TGTGCCAGCAGGGTCCCCAGTGGAAACACCATATATTTT
CASRVPSGNTIYF
>TRBD2|TRBJ2-5|TRBV6-5
TGTGCCAGCAGTTACTTACTAGCGCAGGAGATTGAGACCCAGTACTTC
CASSYLLAQEIETQYF